These 28 T cell receptor beta chains were all obtained from the same sample, sequenced in a study of cytomegalovirus exposure and HLA in healthy donors. Sequencing was performed with immunoSEQ multiplex PCR; in TCRdb, only in-frame clones are kept and a portion is missing. This sample has about 140,000 clones, with roughly nine tenths found just once. Input material: PBMCs. The origin of the receptors is a man in his late teens or twenties in good health and CMV-seronegative.

The J gene is TRBJ2-2, the V gene TRBV13; 8 bases line up with TRBD2. V was clipped by 7 bases and J by 8 bases; unmatched bases: 12. Germline V gene sequence: CDR1 PRHDT, CDR2 FYEKMQ (reference sequence). The CDR3 runs to 15 residues. The CDR3 nucleotides are TGTGCCAGCAACCAAAAAGCGGGAGTCACGGGGGAGCTGTTTTTT. Its protein is CASNQKAGVTGELFF.

The chain couples TRBV9 to TRBJ2-7, with 9 nucleotides matching TRBD1. J gave up 2 bases and V 3 bases, and 6 bases lay outside the gene matches. The CDR3 totals 15 residues. CDR1 SGDLS and CDR2 YYNGEE come from the germline V gene. The CDR3 DNA reads as TGTGCCAGCAGCGGAACAGGGGGCTCTGCCTACGAGCAGTACTTC. It is translated as CASSGTGGSAYEQYF.

V is TRBV6-5 and J is TRBJ2-5, with 13 positions matching TRBD2. The germline CDR1 and CDR2 sequences are MNHEY and SVGAGI. The V and J ends lost 0 bases and 5 bases, in that order; junction bases with no gene match: 3. This CDR3 region has 16 residues. CDR3 bases: TGTGCCAGCAGTTACTCGACTAGCGGGGGGCTGGAGACCCAGTACTTC. Translated, it gives CASSYSTSGGLETQYF.

With respect to this clone: At one of its ends the junction is not consistent with the germline gene, which may arise from a read error. This chain's CDR3 is CASSDSFTGQPQHF. CDR3 nucleotide sequence: TGCGCCAGCAGTGACTCTTTTACGGGACAGCCCCAGCATTTT. The gene calls are TRBV2 and TRBJ1-5; no clear D. CDR3 length equals 14 residues. Germline V gene sequence: CDR1 SNHLY, CDR2 FYNNEI. Filled out from reference TRBV2 and TRBJ1-5, the complete variable domain reads EPEVTQTPSHQVTQMGQEVILRCVPISNHLYFYWYRQILGQKVEFLVSFYNNEISEKSEIFDDQFSVERPDGSNFTLKIRSTKLEDSAMYFCASSDSFTGQPQHFGDGTRLSIL.

This sequence joins TRBV18 and TRBJ2-1; 11 bases align to TRBD2. There are 17 residues in the CDR3. J gave up 7 bases and V 3 bases, and 11 bases lay outside the gene matches. The germline gives CDR1 KGHSH, CDR2 LQKENI. CDR3 DNA sequence: TGTGCCAGCTCACCCCCTTTTCTAGCGGGGGGCGTAAATGAGCAGTTCTTC. Encoded protein: CASSPPFLAGGVNEQFF.

The genes are TRBV27 and TRBJ1-1; D gene ambiguous. The CDR3 sequence is 15 residues long. Germline-derived CDR1 and CDR2 are MNHEY and SMNVEV (reference sequence). Trimming cost V 2 bases and J 0 bases, with 10 bases left between them. The CDR3 bases are TGTGCCAGCAGTTTAACACAAACAATGAACACTGAAGCTTTCTTT. This gives the protein CASSLTQTMNTEAFF.

Here the CDR3 reads CASGGDSYEQYF. In DNA form, the CDR3 reads TGTGCCAGCGGGGGGGACTCCTACGAGCAGTACTTC. The chain carries TRBV6-1 and TRBJ2-7, with 7 bases that match TRBD2. J lost 0 bases, V lost 8 bases, and 1 base had no gene match. CDR1 MNHNS and CDR2 SASEGT come from the germline V gene. The CDR3 sequence is 12 residues long.

The CDR3 DNA reads as TGCGCCAGCAGTGATTACCAGGGGAAGAGGGGCAATGAGCAGTTCTTC. Translated: CASSDYQGKRGNEQFF. The chain couples TRBV10-1 to TRBJ2-1; a possible D gene is TRBD1 (6 bases). The CDR3 has 16 residues. The germline V and J ends were trimmed by 3 bases and 6 bases, with 18 bases remaining between them. Germline lookup yields CDR1 WNHNN and CDR2 SYGVQD (reference sequence).

V and J are TRBV18 and TRBJ1-5, with D unclear. This CDR3 has 15 amino acids. The V and J ends lost 2 bases and 0 bases respectively, with 8 bases between them. CDR1 and CDR2 from the germline V gene are KGHSH and LQKENI. The CDR3 bases are TGTGCCAGCTCACCAGGCAGTTATAGCAATCAGCCCCAGCATTTT. The encoded protein is CASSPGSYSNQPQHF.

This clone was observed a handful of times. The same CDR3 arises from other DNA sequences in this sample as well. The genes are TRBV6-4 and TRBJ2-3, with 11 bases identical to TRBD2. V trimming: 3 bases; J trimming: 2 bases; junction bases outside the gene matches: 1. The CDR3 totals 15 residues. Germline CDR1 and CDR2: MRHNA and SNTAGT. CDR3 coding DNA: TGTGCCAGCAGTGATAGCGGGGGGGCCACAGATACGCAGTATTTT. As protein: CASSDSGGATDTQYF.

This clone has only one observation. The V call is TRBV14, the J call TRBJ1-6; possible D gene TRBD1, 5 bases. In germline, CDR1 is SGHDN, CDR2 FVKESK. Deletions cut 0 bases from V and 8 bases from J, with 14 bases between. The CDR3 is 16 amino acids. DNA for the CDR3: TGTGCCAGCAGCCAAGATAACTGGGGCGGTTATTCACCCCTCCACTTT. Translating gives CASSQDNWGGYSPLHF.

This clone has just one count. The chain joins TRBV11-1 to TRBJ2-1; TRBD2 matches at 9 bases. Germline-derived CDR1 and CDR2 are SGHAT and FQDESV (reference sequence). Trimming cost V 5 bases and J 1 base; bases outside gene matches: 6. The CDR3 consists of 16 residues. The CDR3 loop is CASSRKRGASYNEQFF. The CDR3 DNA sequence: TGTGCCAGCAGCCGTAAGCGGGGGGCTTCCTACAATGAGCAGTTCTTC. The variable domain in full, with the rest retrieved from reference TRBV11-1 and TRBJ2-1, is EAEVAQSPRYKITEKSQAVAFWCDPISGHATLYWYRQILGQGPELLVQFQDESVVDDSQLPKDRFSAERLKGVDSTLKIQPAELGDSAMYLCASSRKRGASYNEQFFGPGTRLTVL.

This chain connects TRBV2 to TRBJ2-1; TRBD2 agrees at 10 bases. CDR1 SNHLY and CDR2 FYNNEI come from the germline V gene. CDR3 length: 17 residues. V gave up 7 bases and J gave up 7 bases; unmatched junction bases: 16. DNA for the CDR3: TGTGCCAGCACTCTTAGTAGGGTAGCGGGGGGTCTAAATGAGCAGTTCTTC. This codes for CASTLSRVAGGLNEQFF. The complete variable domain, with remaining parts taken from reference TRBV2 and TRBJ2-1, reads EPEVTQTPSHQVTQMGQEVILRCVPISNHLYFYWYRQILGQKVEFLVSFYNNEISEKSEIFDDQFSVERPDGSNFTLKIRSTKLEDSAMYFCASTLSRVAGGLNEQFFGPGTRLTVL.

The chain joins TRBV13 to TRBJ2-7, with D possibly being TRBD1 (5 bases). CDR1 is PRHDT, CDR2 FYEKMQ, per germline (reference sequence). The CDR3 totals 14 residues. The ends were cut back, 1 base at V and 5 bases at J, with 12 bases in the middle. CDR3 nucleotide sequence: TGTGCCAGCAGCTTAGATGGCAGGGTGGACGAGCAGTACTTC. Protein: CASSLDGRVDEQYF.

The V gene is TRBV9, the J gene TRBJ2-3, with 10 bases identical to TRBD2. Trimming removed 3 bases from V and 5 bases from J; junction bases left unmatched: 12. There are 17 residues in the CDR3. Germline V gene lookup returns CDR1 SGDLS and CDR2 YYNGEE. The chain's CDR3 is CASSGLGLAGDQDTQYF. In DNA form, the CDR3 reads TGTGCCAGCAGCGGCCTGGGGCTAGCGGGAGACCAAGATACGCAGTATTTT.

This clone was found once. The chain combines TRBV19 with TRBJ1-6; the match to TRBD1 covers 11 bases. The CDR3 is 17 residues long. Germline loops: CDR1 LNHDA, CDR2 SQIVND (reference sequence). Losses at the gene ends were 5 bases for V and 8 bases for J; bases not matched to a gene: 11. The CDR3 DNA is TGTGCCAGTAGTGCAACGAGGGACAGGGGGATGTATTCACCCCTCCACTTT. Translated: CASSATRDRGMYSPLHF.

The chain links TRBV18 to TRBJ2-5; 9 nucleotides line up with TRBD1. From germline, CDR1 is KGHSH and CDR2 LQKENI. Unmatched junction bases numbered 9, after V lost 5 bases and J lost 2 bases. The CDR3 totals 16 residues. DNA of the CDR3: TGTGCCAGCTCATCACAGGGGGCACTGGGGCAAGAGACCCAGTACTTC. It translates to CASSSQGALGQETQYF. The full variable domain, its missing parts supplied by reference TRBV18 and TRBJ2-5, is NAGVMQNPRHLVRRRGQEARLRCSPMKGHSHVYWYRQLPEEGLKFMVYLQKENIIDESGMPKERFSAEFPKEGPSILRIQQVVRGDSAAYFCASSSQGALGQETQYFGPGTRLLVL.

In its sample, this clone was seen once. V is TRBV14 and J is TRBJ2-7; 9 nucleotides line up with TRBD2. The V and J ends lost 0 bases and 5 bases, in that order; junction bases with no gene match: 11. The CDR3 is 17 amino acids. Per germline, CDR1 SGHDN and CDR2 FVKESK. Here the CDR3 reads CASSQDVAGGPEDEQYF. The CDR3 DNA sequence: TGTGCCAGCAGCCAAGATGTTGCGGGAGGGCCCGAGGACGAGCAGTACTTC.

V is TRBV4-1 and J is TRBJ2-2; D possibly corresponds to TRBD2 (6 bases). This CDR3 is 15 amino acids long. Germline CDR1 reads MGHRA; CDR2 reads YSYEKL. Trimming took off 6 bases at V and 2 bases at J, with 13 bases between the two ends. The CDR3 protein is CASSAWGGNTGELFF. In nucleotides, the CDR3 is TGCGCCAGCAGTGCTTGGGGAGGTAACACCGGGGAGCTGTTTTTT.

A single count supports this clone. The chain carries TRBV5-1 and TRBJ2-7, with TRBD1 identical over 10 bases. Germline V gene sequence: CDR1 SGHRS, CDR2 YFSETQ. This CDR3 has 16 residues. J lost 3 bases, V lost 4 bases, and 10 bases had no gene match. CDR3 nucleotides: TGCGCCAGCAGCCCGACAGGGGGCGGGAGAATCTACGAGCAGTACTTC. Protein sequence: CASSPTGGGRIYEQYF.

This chain links TRBV15 with TRBJ2-5; no reliable D call. CDR1 is LNHNV, CDR2 YYDKDF, per germline (reference sequence). The CDR3 is 16 amino acids. V lost 5 bases and J 3 bases, leaving 19 bases between the germline ends. In nucleotides, the CDR3 is TGTGCCACCAGCGTGGCTCCCAGTTGGGCCGAAGAGACCCAGTACTTC. Its protein is CATSVAPSWAEETQYF. Based on the CDR3 plus reference TRBV15 and TRBJ2-5, the full variable domain is DAMVIQNPRYQVTQFGKPVTLSCSQTLNHNVMYWYQQKSSQAPKLLFHYYDKDFNNEADTPDNFQSRRPNTSFCFLDIRSPGLGDTAMYLCATSVAPSWAEETQYFGPGTRLLVL.

The chain combines TRBV2 with TRBJ1-5; D might be TRBD1 (5 bases). Between the trimmed V and J ends, which lost 5 bases and 0 bases, there was a span of 8 bases. Germline CDR1 SNHLY, CDR2 FYNNEI. The length of the CDR3 is 14 residues. The CDR3 bases are TGTGCCAGCAGTCAAGACAGTAGCAATCAGCCCCAGCATTTT. This encodes CASSQDSSNQPQHF.

For the CDR3, the DNA is TGCAGCGCGGGACAGGCCTACAATGAGCAGTTCTTC. Its protein is CSAGQAYNEQFF. This chain uses TRBV29-1 with TRBJ2-1; 8 bases align to TRBD1. The CDR3 runs 12 residues. J was trimmed by 2 bases and V by 7 bases; bases with no gene match: 1. The germline V gene has CDR1 SQVTM and CDR2 ANQGSEA.

The chain recombines TRBV28 with TRBJ1-1; 9 nucleotides match TRBD1. The CDR3 totals 15 residues. CDR1 is MDHEN, CDR2 SYDVKM, per germline. V trimming: 4 bases; J trimming: 3 bases; junction bases outside the gene matches: 6. The CDR3 DNA is TGTGCCAGCAGTTCGTCCCGGGACAGGGACACTGAAGCTTTCTTT. Translating gives CASSSSRDRDTEAFF.

The chain joins TRBV10-3 to TRBJ2-7; 8 nucleotides align to TRBD1. The CDR3 loop spans 15 amino acids. CDR1 is ENHRY and CDR2 is SYGVKD in the germline V gene. Trimming at V came to 8 bases and at J to 6 bases, leaving 15 bases not matched to a gene. This CDR3 is CAIQISGRGPAEQYF. The CDR3 coding sequence is TGTGCCATCCAAATATCTGGCAGGGGGCCCGCCGAGCAGTACTTC.

The rearrangement joins TRBV18 to TRBJ1-5; no reliable D call. The CDR3 runs to 15 residues. Trimming took 3 bases from V and 3 from J, leaving 12 bases between them. CDR1 is KGHSH, CDR2 LQKENI, per germline. DNA for the CDR3: TGTGCCAGCTCACCTCCCGGGGATACCAATCAGCCCCAGCATTTT. This sequence encodes CASSPPGDTNQPQHF.

The V and J genes are TRBV5-1 and TRBJ2-7; 9 positions match TRBD1. V trimming: 5 bases; J trimming: 1 base; junction bases outside the gene matches: 7. CDR3 length: 15 residues. Looked up from germline, CDR1 is SGHRS and CDR2 is YFSETQ. The chain's CDR3 is CASSLGQGLSYEQYF. The CDR3 DNA reads as TGCGCCAGCAGTTTAGGACAGGGGTTGTCCTACGAGCAGTACTTC.

V and J are TRBV9 and TRBJ2-1; D is undetermined. V lost 5 bases and J lost 2, with 8 bases in between. CDR3 size: 13 residues. Germline CDR1 is SGDLS and CDR2 is YYNGEE. CDR3 nucleotides: TGTGCCAGCAGGCAGGCCCCCTACAATGAGCAGTTCTTC. This sequence encodes CASRQAPYNEQFF.